This TCR beta chain appears in the sequencing data of a study of neoadjuvant anti-PD-1 for oral cavity cancer. Sequencing was performed with immunoSEQ multiplex PCR; in TCRdb, only in-frame clones are kept and a portion is missing. This sample has around 7,100 clones; less than 65% occur once, and the top ten carry around 5.9%. This CDR3 contains 15 residues. Germline CDR1 is LNHDA and CDR2 is SQIVND (reference sequence). After removal of 3 bases from V and 6 bases from J, the junction contained 5 bases not matched to a gene. Cohort: HPV-negative, locally advanced oral cavity squamous cell carcinoma patients.

V usage is TRBV19 and J usage is TRBJ1-2, with 12 bases lining up with TRBD1. The origin of this receptor is a person between 40 and 80 years old with oral cavity squamous cell carcinoma. Specimen: tumor tissue, collected before nivolumab (anti-PD-1) treatment. The CDR3 loop reads CASSIPGQGANGYTF. The CDR3 region has the DNA TGTGCCAGTAGTATCCCGGGACAGGGGGCTAATGGCTACACCTTC.